This T cell receptor (beta chain) is from a study of blood T cell repertoires in COVID-19. Overall study: Researchers got acute and convalescent COVID-19 samples from the United States, Italy and Spain. Nucleic acid was either cDNA or gDNA, and it came from T cells, B-cell-depleted T cells, or PBMCs.

The protocol was immunoSEQ multiplex PCR, while the TCRdb copy is restricted to in-frame clones and leaves out a portion. The table shows 150,000 to 200,000 clones, with roughly 83% occurring only once. CDR3 length: 16 residues. From germline, CDR1 is SGDLS and CDR2 YYNGEE. J lost 6 bases, V lost 3 bases, and 11 bases had no gene match. The chain employs TRBV9 and TRBJ1-2, with TRBD1 matching 10 bases. This receptor was taken from a woman aged 35 to 49 with COVID-19, enrolled during active disease. The sample taken for sequencing was peripheral blood. CDR3 sequence (DNA): TGTGCCAGCAGCGCCAATTCCGGGACAGGGGTACATGGCTACACCTTC. Amino acid sequence: CASSANSGTGVHGYTF.